This T cell receptor beta chain was profiled in a study of Ad26.COV2.S vaccination and SARS-CoV-2 variants. For the study at large: Recipients of Ad26.COV2.S got it intramuscularly, once or twice 56 days apart. General study findings and limits: Vaccine and placebo groups showed comparable non-spike TCR breadth.

Concerning this clone: Its antigen is unknown.

Profiling relied on immunoSEQ multiplex PCR, and the TCRdb table lists in-frame clones only, not all of them. The table lists about 350,000 clones, around 88% of them singletons, with just under 5% in the top ten. The treatment was: around 19 received Ad26.COV2.S at low or high dose, single or two shots; 5 received placebo; per-sample allocation not given. Sampling took place 63 days after the first vaccine or placebo injection. Based in Boston, the donor was an adult of 18-55 years. An Ad26 vector that expressed Wuhan-strain SARS-CoV-2 spike constituted the vaccine. Germline V gene sequence: CDR1 KGHSH, CDR2 LQKENI. Trimming shortened V by 3 bases and J by 0 bases, and 9 bases separated the two germline ends. The CDR3 runs to 15 residues.

Source: peripheral blood, taken in a trial of Ad26.COV2.S vaccine versus placebo. The V gene is TRBV18, the J gene TRBJ1-3; D remains unclear. The clonotype comes from a person between 18 and 60 years old who received the Ad26.COV2.S COVID-19 vaccine or a placebo. The CDR3 loop is CASSPQHYSGNTIYF. CDR3 DNA: TGTGCCAGCTCACCTCAACATTACTCTGGAAACACCATATATTTT.